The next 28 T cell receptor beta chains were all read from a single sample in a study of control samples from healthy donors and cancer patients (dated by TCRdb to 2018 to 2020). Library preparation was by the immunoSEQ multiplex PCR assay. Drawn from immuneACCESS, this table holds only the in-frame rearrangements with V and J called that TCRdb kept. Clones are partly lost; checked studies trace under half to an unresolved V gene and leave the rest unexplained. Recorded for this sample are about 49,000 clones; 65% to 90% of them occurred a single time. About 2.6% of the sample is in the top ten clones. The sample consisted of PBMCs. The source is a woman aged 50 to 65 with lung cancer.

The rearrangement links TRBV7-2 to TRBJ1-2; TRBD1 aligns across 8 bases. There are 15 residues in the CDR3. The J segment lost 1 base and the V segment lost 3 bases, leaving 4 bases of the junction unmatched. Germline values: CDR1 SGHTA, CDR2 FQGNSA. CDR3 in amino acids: CASSFGQGGNYGYTF. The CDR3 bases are TGTGCCAGCAGCTTCGGACAGGGAGGTAACTATGGCTACACCTTC. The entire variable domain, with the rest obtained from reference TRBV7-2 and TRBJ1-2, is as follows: GAGVSQSPSNKVTEKGKDVELRCDPISGHTALYWYRQSLGQGLEFLIYFQGNSAPDKSGLPSDRFSAERTGGSVSTLTIQRTQQEDSAVYLCASSFGQGGNYGYTFGSGTRLTVV.

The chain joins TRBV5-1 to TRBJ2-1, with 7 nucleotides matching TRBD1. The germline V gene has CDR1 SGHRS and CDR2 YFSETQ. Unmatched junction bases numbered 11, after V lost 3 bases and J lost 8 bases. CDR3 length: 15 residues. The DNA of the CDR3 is TGCGCCAGCAGCTCCGGGACAGTCATCAGCGATGAGCAGTTCTTC. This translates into CASSSGTVISDEQFF.

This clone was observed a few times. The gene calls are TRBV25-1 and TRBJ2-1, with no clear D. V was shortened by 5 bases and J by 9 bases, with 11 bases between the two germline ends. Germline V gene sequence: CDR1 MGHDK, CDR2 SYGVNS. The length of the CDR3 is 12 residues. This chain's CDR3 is CASSLKSTEQFF. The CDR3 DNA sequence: TGTGCCAGCAGTCTAAAGTCCACTGAGCAGTTCTTC.

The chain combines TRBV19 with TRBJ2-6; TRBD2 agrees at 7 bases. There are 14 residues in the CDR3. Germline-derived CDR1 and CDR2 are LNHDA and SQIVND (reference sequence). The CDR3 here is CSPAGNSGANVLTF. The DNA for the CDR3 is TGTTCCCCAGCGGGGAACTCTGGGGCCAACGTCCTGACTTTC.

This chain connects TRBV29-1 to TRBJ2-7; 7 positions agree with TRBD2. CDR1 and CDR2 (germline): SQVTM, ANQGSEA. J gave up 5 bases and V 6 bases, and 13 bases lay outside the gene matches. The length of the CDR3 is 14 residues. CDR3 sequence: CSVRLPAGNDEQYF. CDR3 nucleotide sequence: TGCAGCGTCCGACTACCAGCGGGGAATGACGAGCAGTACTTC.

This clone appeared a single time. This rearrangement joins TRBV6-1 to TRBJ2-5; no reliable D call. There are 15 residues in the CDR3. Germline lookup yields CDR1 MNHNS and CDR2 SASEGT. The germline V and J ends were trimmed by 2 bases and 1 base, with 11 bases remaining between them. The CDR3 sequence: CASSETRTFQETQYF. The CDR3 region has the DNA TGTGCCAGCAGTGAAACCCGCACGTTCCAAGAGACCCAGTACTTC.

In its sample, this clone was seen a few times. The CDR3 sequence is CASSPQVNYGYTF. CDR3 DNA: TGTGCCAGTTCGCCACAGGTGAACTATGGCTACACCTTC. The chain couples TRBV19 to TRBJ1-2, with a weak D call TRBD1 (5 bases). Germline assignment: CDR1 LNHDA and CDR2 SQIVND (reference sequence). This CDR3 is 13 amino acids long. Trimming removed 8 bases at V and 2 bases at J, with 12 bases between.

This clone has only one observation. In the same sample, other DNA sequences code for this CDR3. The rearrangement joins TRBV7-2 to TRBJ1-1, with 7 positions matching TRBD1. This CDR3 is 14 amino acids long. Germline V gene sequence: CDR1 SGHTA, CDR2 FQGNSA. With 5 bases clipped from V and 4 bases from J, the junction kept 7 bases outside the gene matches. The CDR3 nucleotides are TGTGCCAGCAGCCCCCAGGGGGGGGGCACTGAAGCTTTCTTT. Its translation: CASSPQGGGTEAFF.

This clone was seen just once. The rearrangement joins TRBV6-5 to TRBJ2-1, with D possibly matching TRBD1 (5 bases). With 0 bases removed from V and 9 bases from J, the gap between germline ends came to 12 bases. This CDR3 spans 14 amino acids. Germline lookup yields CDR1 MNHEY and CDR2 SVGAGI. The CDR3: CASSYSYRQLEQFF. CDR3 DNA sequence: TGTGCCAGCAGTTACTCTTACAGGCAGCTTGAGCAGTTCTTC.

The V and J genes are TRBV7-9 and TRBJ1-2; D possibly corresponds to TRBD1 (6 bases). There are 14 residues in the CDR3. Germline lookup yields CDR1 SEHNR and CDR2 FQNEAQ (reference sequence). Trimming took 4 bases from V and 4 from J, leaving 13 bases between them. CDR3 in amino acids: CASSWGAIGYGYTF. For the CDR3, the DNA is TGTGCCAGCAGCTGGGGGGCAATCGGCTATGGCTACACCTTC.

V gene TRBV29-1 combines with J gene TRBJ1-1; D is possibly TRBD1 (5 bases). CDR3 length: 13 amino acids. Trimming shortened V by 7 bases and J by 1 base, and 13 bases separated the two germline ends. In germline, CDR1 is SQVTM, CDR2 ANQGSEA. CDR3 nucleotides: TGCAGCGGCCAGACAGTGGGGAACACTGAAGCTTTCTTT. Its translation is CSGQTVGNTEAFF.

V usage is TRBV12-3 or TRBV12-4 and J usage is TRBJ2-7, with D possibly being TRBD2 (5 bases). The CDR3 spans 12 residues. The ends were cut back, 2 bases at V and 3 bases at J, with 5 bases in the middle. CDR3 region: CASSLRGYEQYF. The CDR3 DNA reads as TGTGCCAGCAGTTTACGGGGCTACGAGCAGTACTTC.

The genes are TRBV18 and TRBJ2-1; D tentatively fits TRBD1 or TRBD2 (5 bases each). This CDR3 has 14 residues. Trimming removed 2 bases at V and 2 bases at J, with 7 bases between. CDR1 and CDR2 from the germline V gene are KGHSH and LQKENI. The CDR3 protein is CASSPGGTYNEQFF. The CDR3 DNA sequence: TGTGCCAGCTCACCAGGGGGTACCTACAATGAGCAGTTCTTC.

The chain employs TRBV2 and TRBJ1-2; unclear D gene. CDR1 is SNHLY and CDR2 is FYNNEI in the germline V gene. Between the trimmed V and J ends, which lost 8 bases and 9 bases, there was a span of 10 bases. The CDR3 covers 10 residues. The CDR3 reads CASLVSSYTF. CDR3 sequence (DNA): TGTGCCAGCTTGGTATCGAGCTACACCTTC.

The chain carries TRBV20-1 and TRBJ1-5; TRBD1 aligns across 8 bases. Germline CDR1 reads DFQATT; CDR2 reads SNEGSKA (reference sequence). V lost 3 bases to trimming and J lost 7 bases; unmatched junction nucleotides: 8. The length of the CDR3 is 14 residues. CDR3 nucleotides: TGCAGTGCTAGTGAGACAGGGGTCCGCCAGCCCCAGCATTTT. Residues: CSASETGVRQPQHF.

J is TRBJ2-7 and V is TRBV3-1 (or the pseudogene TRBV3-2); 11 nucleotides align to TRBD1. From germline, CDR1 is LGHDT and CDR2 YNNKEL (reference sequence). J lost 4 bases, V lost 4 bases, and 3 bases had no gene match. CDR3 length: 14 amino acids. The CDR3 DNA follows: TGTGCCAGCAGCCTTGGACAGGGGGCTTACGAGCAGTACTTC. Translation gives CASSLGQGAYEQYF.

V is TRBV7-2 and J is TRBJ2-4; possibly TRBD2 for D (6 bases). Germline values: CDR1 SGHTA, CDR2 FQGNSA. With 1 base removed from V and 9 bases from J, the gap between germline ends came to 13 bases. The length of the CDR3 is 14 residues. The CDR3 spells CASSLGSGRSIQYF. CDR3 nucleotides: TGTGCCAGCAGCTTAGGTTCTGGGAGGAGCATTCAGTACTTC. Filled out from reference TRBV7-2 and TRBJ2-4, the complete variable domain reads GAGVSQSPSNKVTEKGKDVELRCDPISGHTALYWYRQSLGQGLEFLIYFQGNSAPDKSGLPSDRFSAERTGGSVSTLTIQRTQQEDSAVYLCASSLGSGRSIQYFGAGTRLSVL.

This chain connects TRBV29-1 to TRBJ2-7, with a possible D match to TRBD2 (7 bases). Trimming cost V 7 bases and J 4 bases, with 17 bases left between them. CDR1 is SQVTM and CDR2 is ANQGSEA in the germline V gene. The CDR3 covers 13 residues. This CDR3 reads CSATAGDRYEQYF. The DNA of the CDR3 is TGCAGCGCTACCGCGGGAGACAGGTACGAGCAGTACTTC.

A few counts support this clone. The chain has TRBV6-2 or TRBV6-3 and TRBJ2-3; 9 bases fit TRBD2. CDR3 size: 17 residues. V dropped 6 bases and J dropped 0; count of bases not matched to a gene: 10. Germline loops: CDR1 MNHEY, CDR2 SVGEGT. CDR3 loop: CASSGLAGSASTDTQYF. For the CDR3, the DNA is TGTGCCAGCAGCGGGCTAGCGGGGTCCGCGAGCACAGATACGCAGTATTTT.

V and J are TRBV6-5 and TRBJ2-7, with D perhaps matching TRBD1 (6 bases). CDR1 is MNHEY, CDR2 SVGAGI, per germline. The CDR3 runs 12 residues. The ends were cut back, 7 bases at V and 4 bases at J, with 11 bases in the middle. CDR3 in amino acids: CASINREYEQYF. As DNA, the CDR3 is TGTGCCAGCATTAACAGGGAATACGAGCAGTACTTC.

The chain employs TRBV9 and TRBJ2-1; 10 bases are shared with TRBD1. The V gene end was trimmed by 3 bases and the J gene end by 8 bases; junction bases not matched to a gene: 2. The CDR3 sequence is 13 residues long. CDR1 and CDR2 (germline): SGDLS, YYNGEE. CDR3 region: CASSGQGADEQFF. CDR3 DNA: TGTGCCAGCAGCGGACAGGGGGCTGATGAGCAGTTCTTC.

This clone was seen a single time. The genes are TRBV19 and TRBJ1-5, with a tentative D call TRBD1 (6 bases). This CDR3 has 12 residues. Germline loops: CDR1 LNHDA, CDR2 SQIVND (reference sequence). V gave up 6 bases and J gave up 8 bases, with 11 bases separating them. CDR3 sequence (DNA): TGTGCCAGTAGAACAGGGAGGGAGCCCCAGCATTTT. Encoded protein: CASRTGREPQHF.

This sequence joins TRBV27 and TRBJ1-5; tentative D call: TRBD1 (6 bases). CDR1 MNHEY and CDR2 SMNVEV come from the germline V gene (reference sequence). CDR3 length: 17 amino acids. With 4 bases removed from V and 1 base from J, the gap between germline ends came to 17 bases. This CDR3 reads CASSSMQQGRSNQPQHF. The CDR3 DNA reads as TGTGCCAGCAGTTCTATGCAACAGGGTAGGAGCAATCAGCCCCAGCATTTT.

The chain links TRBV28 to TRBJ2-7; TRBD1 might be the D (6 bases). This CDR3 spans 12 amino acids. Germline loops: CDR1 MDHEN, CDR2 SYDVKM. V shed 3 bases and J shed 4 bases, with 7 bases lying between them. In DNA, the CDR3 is TGTGCCAGCAGTTTTGGACAGTACGAGCAGTACTTC. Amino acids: CASSFGQYEQYF.

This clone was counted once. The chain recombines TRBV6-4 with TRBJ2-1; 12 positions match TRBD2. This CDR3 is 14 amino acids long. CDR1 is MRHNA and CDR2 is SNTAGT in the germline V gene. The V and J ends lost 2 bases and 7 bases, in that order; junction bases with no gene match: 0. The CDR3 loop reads CASSDGLAGNEQFF. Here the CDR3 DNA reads TGTGCCAGCAGTGACGGACTAGCGGGGAATGAGCAGTTCTTC.

For the CDR3, the DNA is TGTGCCTGGGTAGTACTGGGGGGGCCAACAGATACGCAGTATTTT. This codes for CAWVVLGGPTDTQYF. The genes are TRBV30 and TRBJ2-3, with D tentatively TRBD2 (7 bases). Trimming shortened V by 5 bases and J by 3 bases, and 18 bases separated the two germline ends. The CDR3 loop spans 15 amino acids. Germline loops: CDR1 GTSNPN, CDR2 SVGIG (reference sequence).

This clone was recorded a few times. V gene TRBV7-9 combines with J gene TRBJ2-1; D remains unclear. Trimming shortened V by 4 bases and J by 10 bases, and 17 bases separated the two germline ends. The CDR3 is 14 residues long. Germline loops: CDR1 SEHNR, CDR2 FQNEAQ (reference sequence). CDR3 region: CASSSGLNGREQFF. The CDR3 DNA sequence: TGTGCCAGCAGCTCTGGGCTCAACGGGCGAGAGCAGTTCTTC.

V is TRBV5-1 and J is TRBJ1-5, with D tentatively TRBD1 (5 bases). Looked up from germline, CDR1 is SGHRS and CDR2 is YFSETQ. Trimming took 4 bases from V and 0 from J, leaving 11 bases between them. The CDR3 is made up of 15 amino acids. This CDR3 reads CASSPDSYSNQPQHF. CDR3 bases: TGCGCCAGCAGCCCAGACAGCTATAGCAATCAGCCCCAGCATTTT.